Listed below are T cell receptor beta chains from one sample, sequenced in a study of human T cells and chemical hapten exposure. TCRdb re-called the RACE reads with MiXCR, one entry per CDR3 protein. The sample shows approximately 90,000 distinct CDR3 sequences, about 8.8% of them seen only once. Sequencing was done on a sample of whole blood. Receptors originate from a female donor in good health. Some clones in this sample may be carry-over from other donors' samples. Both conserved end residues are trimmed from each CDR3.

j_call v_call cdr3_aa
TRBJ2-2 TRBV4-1 ASRQASGSVLIGGELF
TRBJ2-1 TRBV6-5 ASSPTPREQF
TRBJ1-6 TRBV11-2 ASSTTTIGTEIH
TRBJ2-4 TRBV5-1 ASSFGSGKNIQY
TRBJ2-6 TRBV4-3 ASSQGAISGANVLT
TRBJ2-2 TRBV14 ASSPGLTNTGELF
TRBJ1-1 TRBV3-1 ASSSGGNTEAF
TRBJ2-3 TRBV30 AWRTETDTQY
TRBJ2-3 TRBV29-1 SVARRETTDTQY
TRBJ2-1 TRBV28 ASTPETSRINEQF
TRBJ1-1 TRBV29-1 SVRWTQATEAF
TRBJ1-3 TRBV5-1 ASSLTGVAGNTIY
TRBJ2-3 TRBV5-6 ASSPWALPDTQY
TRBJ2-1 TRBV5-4 ASSLAGAGALSYNEQF
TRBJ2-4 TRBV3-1 ASSQVGGTVAGREVGNIQY
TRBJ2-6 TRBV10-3 AINQAGANVLT
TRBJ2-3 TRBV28 ANTPEGNTQY
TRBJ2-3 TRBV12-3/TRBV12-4 ASSSTSGRTDTQY
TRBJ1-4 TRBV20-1 SAPNEKLF
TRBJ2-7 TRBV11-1 ASSPGLQGNEQY
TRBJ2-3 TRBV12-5 ASGLEGRDTQY
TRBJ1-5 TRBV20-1 SARDLGSRARPQH
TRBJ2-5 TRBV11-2 ASSLARQEQETQY
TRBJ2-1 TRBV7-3 ASSLGTSGSPKF
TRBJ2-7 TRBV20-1 SAAGLADYEQY
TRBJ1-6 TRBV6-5 ASSYSEGFGYNSPLH
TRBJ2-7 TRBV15 ATSRDYPGRLSSYEQY
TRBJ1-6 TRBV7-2 ASSHGQGNSPLH
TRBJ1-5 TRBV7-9 ASSLGRPLQPQH
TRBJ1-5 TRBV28 AAGGVSNQPQH
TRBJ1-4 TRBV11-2 ASTMGGNEKLF
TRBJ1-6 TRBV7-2 ASSSLASSYNSPLH
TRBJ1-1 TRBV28 ASRLVTEAF
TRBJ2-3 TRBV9 TSSVGEAGASDTQY
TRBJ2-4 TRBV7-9 ASSLTFGGSSAKNIQY
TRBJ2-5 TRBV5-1 ASSKGHPQETQY
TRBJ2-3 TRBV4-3 ASSLLASDTDTQY
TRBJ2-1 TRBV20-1 SLAGGPAHEQF
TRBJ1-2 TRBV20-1 SAHNLIYGYT
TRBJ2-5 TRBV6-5 ASSYSKLKETQY
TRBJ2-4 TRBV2 ASSEFGDQGPKNIQY
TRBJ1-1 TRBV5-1 ASSLAGAGRAF
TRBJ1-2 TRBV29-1 SADRYT
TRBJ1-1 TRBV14 ASSQDQGAMNTEAF
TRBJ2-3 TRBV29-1 SVEGTGGTGDTQY
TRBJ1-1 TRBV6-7 ASSVSGTGATEAF
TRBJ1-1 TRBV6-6 ASRRGSYTEAF
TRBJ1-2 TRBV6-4 ASSSSPTDIYGYT
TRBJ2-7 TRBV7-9 ASRRDSGDYEQY
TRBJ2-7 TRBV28 ASNLGTGGYEQY
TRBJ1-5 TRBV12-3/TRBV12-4 ASTPAEGQARNQPQH